The 19 T cell receptor beta chains presented below share a single source sample, sequenced in a study of a mutant IDH1 vaccine in newly diagnosed glioma. TCRdb's copy holds only in-frame clones and misses some; the assay was immunoSEQ multiplex PCR. Altogether about 30,000 clones are present, roughly 75% being singletons, with the ten largest covering approximately 10%. Indicated time point: week 35, safety follow-up. Topical imiquimod accompanied each vaccine dose, which consisted of 300 ug of mutant IDH1 20-mer peptide. The antigens these receptors bind are not known. The sequencing here drew on PBMCs, taken from a glioma patient whose treatment included an IDH1 peptide vaccine. Receptor source: a woman between 40 and 50 years old with glioma.

The chain carries TRBV4-1 and TRBJ2-1; 8 bases fit TRBD2. The CDR3 extends over 16 amino acids. Germline-derived CDR1 and CDR2 are MGHRA and YSYEKL. V was clipped by 0 bases and J by 6 bases; unmatched bases: 7. The CDR3 nucleotides read TGCGCCAGCAGCCAAGAGAAACGGGGGGGCCTCAATGAGCAGTTCTTC. It specifies CASSQEKRGGLNEQFF.

The chain links TRBV11-3 to TRBJ2-3; TRBD2 is a possible D gene (6 bases). V lost 5 bases to trimming and J lost 8 bases, with 14 bases between them. CDR1 and CDR2 from the germline V gene are SGHNT and YENEEA. This CDR3 is built from 13 residues. The CDR3 sequence: CASSPRDSGTQYF. The CDR3, as DNA: TGTGCCAGCAGCCCCCGGGATAGCGGTACGCAGTATTTT.

V usage is TRBV4-2 and J usage is TRBJ2-3; 10 nucleotides agree with TRBD2. CDR3 size: 16 residues. CDR1 and CDR2 from the germline V gene are LGHNA and YNFKEQ. Trimming removed 2 bases from V and 6 bases from J; junction bases left unmatched: 8. Here the CDR3 reads CASSQILSGGADTQYF. Written as DNA, the CDR3 is TGTGCCAGCAGCCAAATTTTGAGCGGGGGGGCGGATACGCAGTATTTT.

J is TRBJ1-2 and V is TRBV5-3, with a tentative D call TRBD1 (5 bases). TRBV5-3 is an open reading frame, and its role is uncertain. There are 14 residues in the CDR3. The V end lost 2 bases, the J end lost 1 base, and 9 bases lay between the germline ends. CDR3 protein: CARSFNGGNYGYTF. The CDR3 nucleotides read TGTGCCAGAAGCTTCAATGGGGGTAACTATGGCTACACCTTC.

The J gene is TRBJ2-4, the V gene TRBV5-1; D remains unclear. Trimming stripped 0 bases from V and 7 bases from J, with 17 bases between. Germline CDR1 reads SGHRS; CDR2 reads YFSETQ. The CDR3 is made up of 16 amino acids. The CDR3 spells CASSLEESVTTNIQYF. The CDR3 DNA reads TGCGCCAGCAGCTTGGAAGAATCAGTAACAACGAACATTCAGTACTTC.

The V gene is TRBV7-9, the J gene TRBJ2-1; tentative D call: TRBD1 (6 bases). CDR1 is SEHNR, CDR2 FQNEAQ, per germline (reference sequence). The V and J ends lost 5 bases and 10 bases respectively, with 9 bases between them. The CDR3 is made up of 11 amino acids. The CDR3 DNA is TGTGCCAGCAGCCCCGGGACAGAGCAGTTCTTC. The encoded protein is CASSPGTEQFF.

V is TRBV5-1 and J is TRBJ2-3; D gene ambiguous. CDR3 length equals 14 residues. Trimming stripped 4 bases from V and 1 base from J, with 10 bases between. In germline, CDR1 is SGHRS, CDR2 YFSETQ. The CDR3 DNA sequence: TGCGCCAGCAGCCTAGGACGTCGCACAGATACGCAGTATTTT. This gives the protein CASSLGRRTDTQYF.

This clone was seen a few times. The chain carries TRBV2 and TRBJ1-5; perhaps TRBD1 as D (5 bases). Germline CDR1 is SNHLY and CDR2 is FYNNEI. The CDR3 extends over 14 amino acids. The V end was cut by 3 bases, the J end by 0 bases, with 6 bases between. The CDR3 sequence: CASSDRVSNQPQHF. The DNA for the CDR3 is TGTGCCAGCAGTGACAGGGTTAGCAATCAGCCCCAGCATTTT.

This clone was counted a few times. CDR3 sequence: CASSSGQVYGYTF. CDR3 DNA: TGCGCCAGCAGCTCGGGACAGGTCTATGGCTACACCTTC. This chain joins TRBV5-1 and TRBJ1-2; 8 bases agree with TRBD1. The V segment lost 3 bases and the J segment 4 bases; nucleotides outside the gene matches: 2. The CDR3 totals 13 residues. Germline V CDR1 and CDR2: SGHRS, YFSETQ.

Only one count was recorded for this clone. This chain uses TRBV5-1 with TRBJ2-1; TRBD2 matches at 14 bases. This CDR3 spans 17 amino acids. V lost 0 bases, J lost 7 bases, and 6 bases stayed unmatched. Per germline, CDR1 SGHRS and CDR2 YFSETQ. The CDR3 nucleotides are TGCGCCAGCAGCTTGGCTTTGGGGACTAGCGGGGGAAATGAGCAGTTCTTC. Its protein is CASSLALGTSGGNEQFF.

J is TRBJ1-5 and V is TRBV9; 8 bases fit TRBD1. Looked up from germline, CDR1 is SGDLS and CDR2 is YYNGEE. The CDR3 is 16 amino acids. V was clipped by 4 bases and J by 3 bases; unmatched bases: 9. The CDR3 DNA follows: TGTGCCAGCAGCCCAGGGGGGACAGGATCCAATCAGCCCCAGCATTTT. Amino acids: CASSPGGTGSNQPQHF.

The chain uses TRBV5-6 and TRBJ2-7, with TRBD2 identical over 7 bases. The CDR3 extends over 17 amino acids. From germline, CDR1 is SGHDT and CDR2 YYEEEE. Losses at the gene ends were 4 bases for V and 4 bases for J; bases not matched to a gene: 17. In nucleotides, the CDR3 is TGTGCCAGCAGCCTCCCAGGGACTACGACAGCCACTTACGAGCAGTACTTC. Translated, it gives CASSLPGTTTATYEQYF.

This rearrangement joins TRBV27 to TRBJ1-5, with TRBD1 identical over 8 bases. With V trimmed by 4 bases and J by 1 base, 0 bases remained unmatched. Germline CDR1 reads MNHEY; CDR2 reads SMNVEV (reference sequence). The CDR3 is 14 amino acids. The CDR3, as DNA: TGTGCCAGCAGTTACAGGGGGAGCAATCAGCCCCAGCATTTT. Amino acids: CASSYRGSNQPQHF.

The chain couples TRBV30 to TRBJ1-2, with 8 bases identical to TRBD1. CDR3 length equals 16 residues. In germline, CDR1 is GTSNPN, CDR2 SVGIG (reference sequence). After removal of 3 bases from V and 6 bases from J, the junction contained 15 bases not matched to a gene. CDR3 coding DNA: TGTGCCTGGAGGGGACAAGGAACAGGGGGGGAACATGGCTACACCTTC. Amino acids: CAWRGQGTGGEHGYTF.

V and J are TRBV19 and TRBJ1-5; D uncertain. From germline, CDR1 is LNHDA and CDR2 SQIVND (reference sequence). V lost 4 bases and J 3 bases, leaving 10 bases between the germline ends. The CDR3 spans 14 residues. CDR3 residues: CASSTDADNQPQHF. The CDR3 nucleotides read TGTGCCAGTAGTACGGACGCCGACAATCAGCCCCAGCATTTT. Full variable domain (remainder filled in from reference TRBV19 and TRBJ1-5): DGGITQSPKYLFRKEGQNVTLSCEQNLNHDAMYWYRQDPGQGLRLIYYSQIVNDFQKGDIAEGYSVSREKKESFPLTVTSAQKNPTAFYLCASSTDADNQPQHFGDGTRLSIL.

The chain employs TRBV29-1 and TRBJ1-1; TRBD1 matches 7 bases. From germline, CDR1 is SQVTM and CDR2 ANQGSEA. The J segment lost 5 bases and the V segment lost 7 bases, leaving 13 bases of the junction unmatched. This CDR3 is 14 amino acids long. CDR3 protein: CSARPTGPETEAFF. Written as DNA, the CDR3 is TGCAGCGCCCGCCCGACAGGGCCGGAAACTGAAGCTTTCTTT.

The rearrangement uses TRBV13 and TRBJ2-5, with D perhaps assigned TRBD1 or TRBD2 (5 bases each). Germline CDR1 and CDR2: PRHDT and FYEKMQ (reference sequence). The CDR3 runs 15 residues. V shed 0 bases and J shed 2 bases, with 10 bases lying between them. CDR3 amino acids: CASSLGRGGQETQYF. The CDR3 DNA sequence: TGTGCCAGCAGCTTAGGCCGGGGCGGGCAAGAGACCCAGTACTTC.

The chain combines TRBV7-6 with TRBJ1-3; D is possibly TRBD1 (6 bases). Between the trimmed V and J ends, which lost 0 bases and 3 bases, there was a span of 12 bases. The CDR3 sequence is 16 residues long. The germline V gene has CDR1 SGHVS and CDR2 FNYEAQ. CDR3 in amino acids: CASSLAKQGGGNTIYF. CDR3 bases: TGTGCCAGCAGCTTAGCGAAACAGGGAGGTGGAAACACCATATATTTT.

This sequence joins TRBV30 and TRBJ2-5; D is ambiguous. CDR1 and CDR2 (germline): GTSNPN, SVGIG (reference sequence). Between the trimmed V and J ends, which lost 3 bases and 1 base, there was a span of 15 bases. The CDR3 is 15 amino acids. CDR3 residues: CAWSFVGVLQETQYF. CDR3 nucleotides: TGTGCCTGGAGCTTCGTCGGAGTTCTCCAAGAGACCCAGTACTTC.